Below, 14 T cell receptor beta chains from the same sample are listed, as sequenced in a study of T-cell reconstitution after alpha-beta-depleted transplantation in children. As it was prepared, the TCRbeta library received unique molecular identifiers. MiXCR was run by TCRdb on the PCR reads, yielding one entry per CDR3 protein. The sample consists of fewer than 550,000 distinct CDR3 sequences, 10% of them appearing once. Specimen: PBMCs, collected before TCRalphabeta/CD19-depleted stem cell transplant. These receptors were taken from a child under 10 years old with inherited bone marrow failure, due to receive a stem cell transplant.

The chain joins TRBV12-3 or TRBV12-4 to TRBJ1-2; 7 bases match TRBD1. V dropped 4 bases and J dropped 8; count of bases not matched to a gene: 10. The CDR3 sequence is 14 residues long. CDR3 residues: CASSWGRGVEGYTF. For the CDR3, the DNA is TGTGCCAGCAGTTGGGGCAGGGGGGTGGAAGGCTACACCTTC.

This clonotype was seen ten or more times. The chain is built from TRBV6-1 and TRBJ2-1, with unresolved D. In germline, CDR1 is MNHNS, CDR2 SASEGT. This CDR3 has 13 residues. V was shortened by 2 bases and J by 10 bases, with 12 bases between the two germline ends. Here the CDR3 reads CASSEPSAGEQFF. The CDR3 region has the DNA TGTGCCAGCAGTGAACCCTCTGCAGGCGAGCAGTTCTTC.

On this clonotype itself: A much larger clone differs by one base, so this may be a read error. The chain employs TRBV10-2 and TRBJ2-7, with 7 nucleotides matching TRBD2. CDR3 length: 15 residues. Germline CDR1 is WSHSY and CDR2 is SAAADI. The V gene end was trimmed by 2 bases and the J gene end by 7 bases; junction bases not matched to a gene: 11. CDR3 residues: CASSEMEFRGGEQYF. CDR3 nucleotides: TGCGCCAGCAGTGAGATGGAATTTAGGGGAGGGGAGCAGTACTTC.

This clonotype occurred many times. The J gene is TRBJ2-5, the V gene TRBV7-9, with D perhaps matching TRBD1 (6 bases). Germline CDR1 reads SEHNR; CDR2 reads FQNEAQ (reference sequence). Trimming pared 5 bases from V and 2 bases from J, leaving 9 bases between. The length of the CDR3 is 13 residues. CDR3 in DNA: TGTGCCAGCAGCCAGACAGGTCAAGAGACCCAGTACTTC. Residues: CASSQTGQETQYF.

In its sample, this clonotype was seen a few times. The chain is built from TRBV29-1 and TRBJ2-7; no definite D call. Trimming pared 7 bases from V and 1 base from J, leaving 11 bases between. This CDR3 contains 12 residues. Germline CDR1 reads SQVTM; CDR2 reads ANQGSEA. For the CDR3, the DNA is TGCAGCGCGGAAGACGGATCCTACGAGCAGTACTTC. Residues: CSAEDGSYEQYF.

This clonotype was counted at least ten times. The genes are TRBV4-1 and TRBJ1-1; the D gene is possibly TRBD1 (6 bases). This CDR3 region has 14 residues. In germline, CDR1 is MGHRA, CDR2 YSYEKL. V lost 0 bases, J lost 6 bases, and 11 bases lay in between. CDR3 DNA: TGCGCCAGCAGCCAAGACAGGGGACGGCCTGAAGCTTTCTTT. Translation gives CASSQDRGRPEAFF.

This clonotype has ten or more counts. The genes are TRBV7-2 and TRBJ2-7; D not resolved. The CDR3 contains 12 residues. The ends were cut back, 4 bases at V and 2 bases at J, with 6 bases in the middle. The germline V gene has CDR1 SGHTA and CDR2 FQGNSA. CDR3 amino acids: CASSSATYEQYF. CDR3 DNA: TGTGCCAGCAGCTCCGCGACCTACGAGCAGTACTTC.

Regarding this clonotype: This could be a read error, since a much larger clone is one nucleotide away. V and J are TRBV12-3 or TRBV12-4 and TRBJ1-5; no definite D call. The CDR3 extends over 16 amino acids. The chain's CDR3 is CASSLWLGLVNQPQRF. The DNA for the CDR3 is TGTGCCAGCAGTTTGTGGCTAGGGTTGGTCAATCAGCCCCAGCGTTTT.

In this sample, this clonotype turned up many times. The CDR3 nucleotides read TGCAGTGCTGGGAGAAGGGCTATATCCCCCCGGGAGCAGTTCTTC. Translating gives CSAGRRAISPREQFF. The chain links TRBV20-1 to TRBJ2-1; D may be TRBD2 (5 bases). This CDR3 comprises 15 residues. V was shortened by 5 bases and J by 10 bases, with 24 bases between the two germline ends. Per the germline V gene, CDR1 is DFQATT and CDR2 is SNEGSKA (reference sequence).

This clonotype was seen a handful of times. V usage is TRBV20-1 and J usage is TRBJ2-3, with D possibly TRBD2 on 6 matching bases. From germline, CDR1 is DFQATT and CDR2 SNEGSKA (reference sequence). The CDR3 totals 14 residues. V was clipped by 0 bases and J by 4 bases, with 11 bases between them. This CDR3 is CSAREGGRSDTQYF. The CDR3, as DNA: TGCAGTGCTAGAGAGGGGGGACGTTCAGATACGCAGTATTTT.

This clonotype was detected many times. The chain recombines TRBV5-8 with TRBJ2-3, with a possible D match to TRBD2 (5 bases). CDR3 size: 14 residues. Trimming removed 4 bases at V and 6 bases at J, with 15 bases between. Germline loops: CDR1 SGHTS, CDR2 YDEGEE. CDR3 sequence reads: CASSAQSGIDTQYF. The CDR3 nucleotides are TGTGCCAGCAGCGCGCAGTCGGGAATCGATACGCAGTATTTT.

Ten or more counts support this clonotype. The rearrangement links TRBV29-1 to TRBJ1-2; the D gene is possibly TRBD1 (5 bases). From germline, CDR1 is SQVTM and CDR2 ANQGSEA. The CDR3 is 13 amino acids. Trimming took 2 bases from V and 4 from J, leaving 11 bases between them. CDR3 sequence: CSVESGQGYGYTF. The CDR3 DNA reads TGCAGCGTTGAATCGGGGCAGGGCTATGGCTACACCTTC.

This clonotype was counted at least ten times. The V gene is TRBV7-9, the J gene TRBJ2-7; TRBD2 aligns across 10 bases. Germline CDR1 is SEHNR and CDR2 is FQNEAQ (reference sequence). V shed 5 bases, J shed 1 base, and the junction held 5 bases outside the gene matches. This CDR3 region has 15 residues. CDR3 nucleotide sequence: TGTGCCAGCAGCATAGGACTAGCGGCTTCCTACGAGCAGTACTTC. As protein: CASSIGLAASYEQYF.

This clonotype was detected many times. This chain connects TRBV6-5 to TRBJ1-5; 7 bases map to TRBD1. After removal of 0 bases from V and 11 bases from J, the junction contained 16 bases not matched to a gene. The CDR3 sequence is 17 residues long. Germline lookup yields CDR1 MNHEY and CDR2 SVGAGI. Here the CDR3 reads CASSYSFPLDREGAQHF. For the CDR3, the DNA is TGTGCCAGCAGTTACTCCTTCCCCCTAGACAGGGAAGGGGCCCAGCATTTT.